The rows below give T cell receptor beta chains drawn from one sample of a study of cytomegalovirus exposure and HLA in healthy donors. Only in-frame clones appear in the TCRdb table, and some are missing; sequencing was by immunoSEQ multiplex PCR. The repertoire holds roughly 150,000 clones, with around 83% as singletons. Sequenced: PBMCs. The receptors were sampled from a man aged 45-60 years in good health and CMV-seropositive. Both conserved end residues are part of each CDR3. The D gene is left open where the match is weak. Clone size is shown for a subset of rows, as once, few, many or a class of expanded clone.

D gene: TRBD1
V gene: TRBV5-8
clone size: .
J gene: TRBJ1-2
CDR3 protein: CASSLTGGVRYGYTF
CDR3 DNA: TGTGCCAGCAGCTTAACAGGGGGCGTGAGGTATGGCTACACCTTC

D gene: .
V gene: TRBV6-1
clone size: .
J gene: TRBJ1-5
CDR3 protein: CASSTGNQPQHF
CDR3 DNA: TGTGCCAGCTCCACAGGGAATCAGCCCCAGCATTTT

D gene: TRBD2
V gene: TRBV10-1
clone size: .
J gene: TRBJ2-1
CDR3 protein: CASSESFLGRLNEQFF
CDR3 DNA: TGCGCCAGCAGTGAGTCGTTTCTCGGGAGGTTAAATGAGCAGTTCTTC

D gene: .
V gene: TRBV28
clone size: .
J gene: TRBJ1-1
CDR3 protein: CASRVTAMNTEAFF
CDR3 DNA: TGTGCCAGCAGGGTCACAGCCATGAACACTGAAGCTTTCTTT

D gene: TRBD2
V gene: TRBV7-9
clone size: .
J gene: TRBJ2-5
CDR3 protein: CASSFLAVQETQYF
CDR3 DNA: TGTGCCAGCAGCTTTCTAGCGGTCCAAGAGACCCAGTACTTC

D gene: .
V gene: TRBV7-2
clone size: few
J gene: TRBJ2-7
CDR3 protein: CASSFFLGSTYEQYF
CDR3 DNA: TGTGCCAGCAGCTTCTTCTTGGGCAGTACCTACGAGCAGTACTTC

D gene: TRBD1
V gene: TRBV28
clone size: .
J gene: TRBJ1-2
CDR3 protein: CASSLPGQGALSYGYTF
CDR3 DNA: TGTGCCAGCAGTCTCCCGGGACAGGGGGCCCTTTCCTATGGCTACACCTTC

D gene: .
V gene: TRBV7-2
clone size: .
J gene: TRBJ1-1
CDR3 protein: CASSPFMNTEAFF
CDR3 DNA: TGTGCCAGCAGCCCCTTTATGAACACTGAAGCTTTCTTT

D gene: .
V gene: TRBV28
clone size: .
J gene: TRBJ1-5
CDR3 protein: CASSFGNQPQHF
CDR3 DNA: TGTGCCAGCAGTTTCGGCAATCAGCCCCAGCATTTT

D gene: .
V gene: TRBV28
clone size: .
J gene: TRBJ2-1
CDR3 protein: CASSLLASEQFF
CDR3 DNA: TGTGCCAGCAGTTTACTAGCGAGTGAGCAGTTCTTC

D gene: .
V gene: TRBV2
clone size: .
J gene: TRBJ1-5
CDR3 protein: CASSDIQRSNQPQHF
CDR3 DNA: TGTGCCAGCAGTGATATACAGAGAAGCAATCAGCCCCAGCATTTT

D gene: .
V gene: TRBV5-1
clone size: many
J gene: TRBJ1-1
CDR3 protein: CASSKQEGFEAFF
CDR3 DNA: TGCGCCAGCAGCAAACAGGAGGGCTTTGAAGCTTTCTTT

D gene: .
V gene: TRBV25-1
clone size: .
J gene: TRBJ1-3
CDR3 protein: CASSPPGSGNTIYF
CDR3 DNA: TGTGCCAGCAGTCCCCCCGGTTCTGGAAACACCATATATTTT

D gene: .
V gene: TRBV7-9
clone size: .
J gene: TRBJ2-7
CDR3 protein: CSSSADSRSSEQYF
CDR3 DNA: TGTTCCAGCAGCGCAGACTCGAGATCCTCCGAGCAGTACTTC

D gene: TRBD2
V gene: TRBV19
clone size: .
J gene: TRBJ2-7
CDR3 protein: CASSMGGKPNEQYF
CDR3 DNA: TGTGCCAGTAGTATGGGGGGGAAACCAAACGAGCAGTACTTC

D gene: TRBD2
V gene: TRBV5-1
clone size: .
J gene: TRBJ2-2
CDR3 protein: CASSLRYSGTLAGELFF
CDR3 DNA: TGCGCCAGCAGCCTACGGTATAGCGGGACCCTCGCCGGGGAGCTGTTTTTT

D gene: TRBD2
V gene: TRBV18
clone size: .
J gene: TRBJ2-7
CDR3 protein: CASSPPKSGRGNEQYF
CDR3 DNA: TGTGCCAGCTCACCACCGAAGAGCGGGAGGGGGAACGAGCAGTACTTC

D gene: TRBD1
V gene: TRBV4-2
clone size: .
J gene: TRBJ2-5
CDR3 protein: CASSQAPRTGGATQYF
CDR3 DNA: TGTGCCAGCAGCCAAGCCCCGAGGACAGGGGGCGCGACCCAGTACTTC

D gene: .
V gene: TRBV4-1
clone size: once
J gene: TRBJ2-3
CDR3 protein: CASSQEVGGWGQYF
CDR3 DNA: TGCGCCAGCAGCCAAGAGGTTGGAGGGTGGGGGCAGTATTTT

D gene: TRBD1
V gene: TRBV27
clone size: .
J gene: TRBJ1-2
CDR3 protein: CASRTGGYGYTF
CDR3 DNA: TGTGCCAGCAGGACAGGGGGCTATGGCTACACCTTC

D gene: .
V gene: TRBV6-5
clone size: once
J gene: TRBJ1-3
CDR3 protein: CATQIGGPGNTIYF
CDR3 DNA: TGTGCCACCCAAATAGGGGGACCTGGAAACACCATATATTTT

D gene: TRBD1
V gene: TRBV19
clone size: .
J gene: TRBJ1-2
CDR3 protein: CASTPTGNYGYTF
CDR3 DNA: TGTGCCAGTACACCGACAGGGAACTATGGCTACACCTTC

D gene: .
V gene: TRBV7-6
clone size: .
J gene: TRBJ2-7
CDR3 protein: CASSHYNEQYF
CDR3 DNA: TGTGCCAGCAGCCATTACAACGAGCAGTACTTC

D gene: .
V gene: TRBV29-1
clone size: .
J gene: TRBJ1-2
CDR3 protein: CSVELAAANYGYTF
CDR3 DNA: TGCAGCGTTGAGCTAGCAGCAGCTAACTATGGCTACACCTTC

D gene: TRBD2
V gene: TRBV2
clone size: .
J gene: TRBJ2-3
CDR3 protein: CASRRLASSTDTQYF
CDR3 DNA: TGTGCCAGCAGACGACTAGCGTCTAGCACAGATACGCAGTATTTT

D gene: .
V gene: TRBV7-9
clone size: few
J gene: TRBJ1-4
CDR3 protein: CASSLSGAANEKLFF
CDR3 DNA: TGTGCCAGCAGCTTGTCAGGGGCCGCTAATGAAAAACTGTTTTTT

D gene: .
V gene: TRBV4-2
clone size: few
J gene: TRBJ1-4
CDR3 protein: CASSQTWGGEKLFF
CDR3 DNA: TGTGCCAGCAGCCAGACTTGGGGGGGTGAAAAACTGTTTTTT

D gene: TRBD2
V gene: TRBV7-6
clone size: .
J gene: TRBJ2-1
CDR3 protein: CASSLAMGLAAYNEQFF
CDR3 DNA: TGTGCCAGCAGCTTAGCGATGGGGCTAGCGGCCTACAATGAGCAGTTCTTC

D gene: .
V gene: TRBV7-2
clone size: .
J gene: TRBJ2-7
CDR3 protein: CASSLAGGSNSYEQYF
CDR3 DNA: TGTGCCAGCAGCTTAGCTGGGGGGAGTAACTCCTACGAGCAGTACTTC

D gene: TRBD1
V gene: TRBV7-9
clone size: .
J gene: TRBJ2-7
CDR3 protein: CASSRSGTGSYEQYF
CDR3 DNA: TGTGCCAGCAGCCGATCCGGGACAGGGTCATACGAGCAGTACTTC

D gene: .
V gene: TRBV6-4
clone size: few
J gene: TRBJ1-2
CDR3 protein: CASSDGDGPRGYGYTF
CDR3 DNA: TGTGCCAGCAGTGACGGTGACGGACCCAGGGGTTATGGCTACACCTTC

D gene: .
V gene: TRBV5-1
clone size: .
J gene: TRBJ2-1
CDR3 protein: CASSPEWGPRTRISYNEQFF
CDR3 DNA: TGCGCCAGCAGCCCGGAATGGGGGCCGAGGACACGGATCTCCTACAATGAGCAGTTCTTC

D gene: TRBD1
V gene: TRBV6-5
clone size: .
J gene: TRBJ1-2
CDR3 protein: CASSSGTDLYGYTF
CDR3 DNA: TGTGCCAGCAGTTCCGGGACAGACCTCTATGGCTACACCTTC

D gene: TRBD1
V gene: TRBV5-1
clone size: once
J gene: TRBJ1-1
CDR3 protein: CASSYRRQGNTEAFF
CDR3 DNA: TGCGCCAGCAGCTACCGCCGACAGGGGAACACTGAAGCTTTCTTT

D gene: TRBD1
V gene: TRBV5-1
clone size: .
J gene: TRBJ1-2
CDR3 protein: CASSLAGQSYGYTF
CDR3 DNA: TGCGCCAGCAGCTTGGCGGGACAGAGCTATGGCTACACCTTC

D gene: .
V gene: TRBV2
clone size: .
J gene: TRBJ2-1
CDR3 protein: CASSAAGSSYNEQFF
CDR3 DNA: TGTGCCAGCTCCGCCGCGGGGTCCTCCTACAATGAGCAGTTCTTC

D gene: .
V gene: TRBV1
clone size: .
J gene: TRBJ2-1
CDR3 protein: CTSSPGLAGMSEQFF
CDR3 DNA: TGCACCAGCAGCCCCGGACTAGCGGGTATGAGTGAGCAGTTCTTC

D gene: .
V gene: TRBV5-6
clone size: .
J gene: TRBJ2-1
CDR3 protein: CASSLLVRFNEQFF
CDR3 DNA: TGTGCCAGCAGCTTGTTGGTGAGGTTTAATGAGCAGTTCTTC

D gene: .
V gene: TRBV10-3
clone size: .
J gene: TRBJ2-5
CDR3 protein: CAISESLGGLETQYF
CDR3 DNA: TGTGCCATCAGTGAGTCTTTGGGCGGGCTAGAGACCCAGTACTTC

D gene: TRBD1
V gene: TRBV4-2
clone size: .
J gene: TRBJ1-1
CDR3 protein: CASSPGTGGETEAFF
CDR3 DNA: TGTGCCAGCAGCCCGGGGACAGGGGGGGAAACTGAAGCTTTCTTT

D gene: .
V gene: TRBV6-6
clone size: .
J gene: TRBJ2-7
CDR3 protein: CASSYPARDIYEQYF
CDR3 DNA: TGTGCCAGCAGTTACCCGGCCCGGGACATTTACGAGCAGTACTTC

D gene: TRBD1
V gene: TRBV5-1
clone size: .
J gene: TRBJ2-6
CDR3 protein: CASSFLDRAGANVLTF
CDR3 DNA: TGCGCCAGCAGCTTTCTCGACAGGGCTGGGGCCAACGTCCTGACTTTC

D gene: TRBD1
V gene: TRBV28
clone size: .
J gene: TRBJ2-2
CDR3 protein: CASSLYPTGDGELFF
CDR3 DNA: TGTGCCAGCAGTTTATACCCGACAGGGGACGGGGAGCTGTTTTTT

D gene: .
V gene: TRBV15
clone size: .
J gene: TRBJ2-7
CDR3 protein: CATSRDQAGDPYEQYF
CDR3 DNA: TGTGCCACCAGCAGAGATCAGGCAGGGGACCCCTACGAGCAGTACTTC

D gene: .
V gene: TRBV9
clone size: .
J gene: TRBJ1-4
CDR3 protein: CASSRGGTNEKLFF
CDR3 DNA: TGTGCCAGCAGTCGGGGAGGAACTAATGAAAAACTGTTTTTT